The 19 T cell receptor beta chains presented below share a single source sample, sequenced in a study of cytomegalovirus exposure and HLA in healthy donors. Primers included in the PCR were 60 Vbeta and 13 Jbeta primers. Using immunoSEQ multiplex PCR, the repertoire was profiled, and TCRdb retains in-frame clones only, with some absent. Its table records some 200,000 clones. The sample taken for sequencing was PBMCs. All receptors come from a man aged 25-45 years in good health and CMV-seronegative.

The J gene is TRBJ1-5, the V gene TRBV30; 7 bases match TRBD1. The CDR3 contains 13 residues. Germline values: CDR1 GTSNPN, CDR2 SVGIG (reference sequence). Trimming cost V 5 bases and J 5 bases; bases outside gene matches: 6. CDR3: CAWAGTEDQPQHF. For the CDR3, the DNA is TGTGCCTGGGCCGGGACAGAAGATCAGCCCCAGCATTTT.

The chain has TRBV11-2 and TRBJ1-1; no clear D gene. The V end was cut by 1 base, the J end by 0 bases, with 9 bases between. Germline V lookup: CDR1 SGHAT, CDR2 FQNNGV. The CDR3 sequence is 15 residues long. CDR3 protein: CASSLGSQVNTEAFF. In DNA, the CDR3 is TGTGCCAGCAGCTTAGGCTCCCAGGTGAACACTGAAGCTTTCTTT.

The V and J genes are TRBV6-5 and TRBJ1-5; 8 positions match TRBD1. The V and J ends lost 6 bases and 7 bases, in that order; junction bases with no gene match: 8. The CDR3 is 14 residues long. Germline CDR1 is MNHEY and CDR2 is SVGAGI. CDR3 DNA: TGTGCCAGCAGACCAGGACAGGGCCGCCAGCCCCAGCATTTT. It codes for CASRPGQGRQPQHF.

V gene TRBV4-1 combines with J gene TRBJ1-5; TRBD1 matches at 7 bases. The CDR3 totals 17 residues. The J segment lost 6 bases and the V segment lost 3 bases, leaving 14 bases of the junction unmatched. Germline V gives CDR1 MGHRA, CDR2 YSYEKL. The CDR3 sequence is CASSHLAAGGGGQPQHF. For the CDR3, the DNA is TGCGCCAGCAGCCACCTGGCAGCAGGGGGAGGAGGTCAGCCCCAGCATTTT.

The rearrangement uses TRBV9 and TRBJ1-3; tentatively, D is TRBD1 (6 bases). With 2 bases removed from V and 5 bases from J, the gap between germline ends came to 11 bases. Germline CDR1 reads SGDLS; CDR2 reads YYNGEE. The CDR3 is 14 amino acids. CDR3 in amino acids: CASSVGQMRNTIYF. CDR3 nucleotide sequence: TGTGCCAGCAGCGTCGGACAGATGCGAAACACCATATATTTT.

The rearrangement uses TRBV7-9 and TRBJ2-4, with TRBD1 identical over 9 bases. Germline V gene sequence: CDR1 SEHNR, CDR2 FQNEAQ (reference sequence). V trimming: 5 bases; J trimming: 16 bases; junction bases outside the gene matches: 9. The CDR3 consists of 12 residues. The DNA for the CDR3 is TGTGCCAGCAGCGCCTCGACAGGGGGTGAATACTTC. Protein sequence: CASSASTGGEYF.

This chain connects TRBV27 to TRBJ2-5; D unresolved. Trimming stripped 5 bases from V and 5 bases from J, with 12 bases between. The CDR3 contains 13 residues. Looked up from germline, CDR1 is MNHEY and CDR2 is SMNVEV (reference sequence). CDR3 region: CASSTRVMETQYF. The CDR3 nucleotides read TGTGCCAGCAGTACACGGGTCATGGAGACCCAGTACTTC.

The chain employs TRBV11-3 and TRBJ1-1; 7 positions match TRBD1. Trimming took 5 bases from V and 3 from J; bases not matched to a gene: 9. The CDR3 has 15 residues. CDR1 and CDR2 from the germline V gene are SGHNT and YENEEA. In DNA, the CDR3 is TGTGCCAGCAGCGCTAGACAGGGATACTACACTGAAGCTTTCTTT. Its protein product is CASSARQGYYTEAFF.

The chain links TRBV5-1 to TRBJ1-2, with D possibly matching TRBD1 (5 bases). The V end was cut by 2 bases, the J end by 6 bases, with 11 bases between. Germline-derived CDR1 and CDR2 are SGHRS and YFSETQ. CDR3 length: 13 amino acids. CDR3 loop: CASSFIGEDGYTF. The CDR3 DNA reads as TGCGCCAGCAGCTTCATAGGGGAGGATGGCTACACCTTC.

The CDR3 here is CASSEAQGTGYEQYF. As DNA, the CDR3 is TGTGCCAGCAGTGAAGCGCAAGGGACAGGATACGAGCAGTACTTC. V and J are TRBV6-1 and TRBJ2-7; the match to TRBD1 covers 8 bases. The CDR3 contains 15 residues. Germline lookup yields CDR1 MNHNS and CDR2 SASEGT. J gave up 4 bases and V 0 bases, and 5 bases lay outside the gene matches.

This chain uses TRBV11-3 with TRBJ2-7; maybe TRBD2 (7 bases). Germline V gene data show CDR1 as SGHNT and CDR2 as YENEEA. V was pared by 5 bases and J by 5 bases, with 22 bases between. This CDR3 has 16 amino acids. CDR3 loop: CASSGGHGGQEDEQYF. In DNA, the CDR3 is TGTGCCAGCAGCGGTGGTCACGGGGGGCAGGAGGACGAGCAGTACTTC.

The chain is built from TRBV2 and TRBJ2-7, with D tentatively TRBD2 (5 bases). Trimming pared 8 bases from V and 2 bases from J, leaving 16 bases between. Germline V gives CDR1 SNHLY, CDR2 FYNNEI. The CDR3 extends over 14 amino acids. CDR3 nucleotides: TGTGCCAGCGTATATGGTGGGGAGCCCTACGAGCAGTACTTC. Translated: CASVYGGEPYEQYF.

This chain links TRBV27 with TRBJ2-1; D is unclear. The CDR3 totals 17 residues. Deletions cut 5 bases from V and 0 bases from J, with 17 bases between. Germline CDR1 reads MNHEY; CDR2 reads SMNVEV (reference sequence). The CDR3 DNA reads TGTGCCAGCAGTAAACTCGACTCGCTGAGCTCCTACAATGAGCAGTTCTTC. This encodes CASSKLDSLSSYNEQFF.

The chain is built from TRBV28 and TRBJ2-3; the match to TRBD2 covers 8 bases. The V gene's germline CDR1 is MDHEN and CDR2 SYDVKM. CDR3 size: 16 residues. Trimming at V came to 8 bases and at J to 5 bases, leaving 15 bases not matched to a gene. The DNA for the CDR3 is TGTGCCAGCGCGGGTAGCGGGGCGAAGAATAGAGATACGCAGTATTTT. This codes for CASAGSGAKNRDTQYF.

A note on this clone: Distinct nucleotide sequences in the sample also encode this CDR3. The V gene is TRBV28, the J gene TRBJ1-2, with 9 positions matching TRBD1. CDR1 is MDHEN and CDR2 is SYDVKM in the germline V gene. V dropped 3 bases and J dropped 5; count of bases not matched to a gene: 1. The CDR3 extends over 13 amino acids. The CDR3 DNA follows: TGTGCCAGCAGTTTCGGGACAGGGTATGGCTACACCTTC. Amino acids: CASSFGTGYGYTF.

Written as DNA, the CDR3 is TGTGCCAGTAGTACACGACTAGCGGGAGGATCCGCGTGGGGAGAGACCCAGTACTTC. This codes for CASSTRLAGGSAWGETQYF. The rearrangement links TRBV19 to TRBJ2-5, with 13 bases fitting TRBD2. V was pared by 4 bases and J by 4 bases, with 15 bases of the junction left unmatched. The CDR3 loop spans 19 amino acids. Germline CDR1 is LNHDA and CDR2 is SQIVND (reference sequence).

The rearrangement links TRBV2 to TRBJ1-5; D might be TRBD1 (6 bases). Per the germline V gene, CDR1 is SNHLY and CDR2 is FYNNEI. This CDR3 has 14 residues. Trimming shortened V by 8 bases and J by 0 bases, and 11 bases separated the two germline ends. CDR3 nucleotide sequence: TGTGCCAGCTCTGAGGGGGATAGCAATCAGCCCCAGCATTTT. Translating it yields CASSEGDSNQPQHF.

V is TRBV6-5 and J is TRBJ1-1; no definite D call. Per the germline V gene, CDR1 is MNHEY and CDR2 is SVGAGI. Deletions cut 5 bases from V and 4 bases from J, with 14 bases between. The CDR3 length is 14 residues. DNA of the CDR3: TGTGCCAGCAGTAAGCGGGGATTGGCCACTGAAGCTTTCTTT. Encoded protein: CASSKRGLATEAFF.

This sequence joins TRBV25-1 and TRBJ2-7; D is perhaps TRBD2 (6 bases). This CDR3 comprises 13 residues. The V gene lost 8 bases and the J gene lost 4 bases, with 15 bases spanning the gap. Per germline, CDR1 MGHDK and CDR2 SYGVNS. The CDR3 protein is CASGRGALYEQYF. For the CDR3, the DNA is TGTGCCAGCGGCCGCGGGGCTTTATACGAGCAGTACTTC.